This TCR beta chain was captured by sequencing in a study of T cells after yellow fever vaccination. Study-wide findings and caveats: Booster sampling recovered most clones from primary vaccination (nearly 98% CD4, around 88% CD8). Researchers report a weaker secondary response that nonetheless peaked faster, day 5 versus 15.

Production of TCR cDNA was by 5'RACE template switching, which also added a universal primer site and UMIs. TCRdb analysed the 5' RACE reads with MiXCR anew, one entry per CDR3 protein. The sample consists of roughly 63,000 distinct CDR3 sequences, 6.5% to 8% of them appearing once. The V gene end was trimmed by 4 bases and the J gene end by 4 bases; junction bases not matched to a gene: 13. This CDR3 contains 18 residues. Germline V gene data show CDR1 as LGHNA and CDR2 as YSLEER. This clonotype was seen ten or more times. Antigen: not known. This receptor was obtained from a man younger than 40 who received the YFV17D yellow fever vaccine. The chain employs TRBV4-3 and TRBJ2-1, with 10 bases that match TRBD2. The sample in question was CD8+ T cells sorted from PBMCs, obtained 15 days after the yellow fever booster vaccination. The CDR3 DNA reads TGCGCCAGCAGCCGTCGGGGGACGACTAGCGGGCCTTACAATGAGCAGTTCTTC. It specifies CASSRRGTTSGPYNEQFF.